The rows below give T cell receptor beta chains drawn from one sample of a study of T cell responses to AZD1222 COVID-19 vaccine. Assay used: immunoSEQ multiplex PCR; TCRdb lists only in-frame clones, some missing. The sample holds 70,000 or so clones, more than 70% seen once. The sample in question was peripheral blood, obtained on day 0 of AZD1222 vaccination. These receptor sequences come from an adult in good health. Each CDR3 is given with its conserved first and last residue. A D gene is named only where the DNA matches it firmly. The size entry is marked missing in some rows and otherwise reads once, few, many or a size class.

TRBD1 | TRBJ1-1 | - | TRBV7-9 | CASSFRDRPEAFF | TGTGCCAGCAGCTTCCGGGACAGACCTGAAGCTTTCTTT
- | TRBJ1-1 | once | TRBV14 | CASSQVRENTEAFF | TGTGCCAGCAGCCAAGTTCGGGAGAACACTGAAGCTTTCTTT
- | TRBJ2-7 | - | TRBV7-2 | CASSLDPEYSYEQYF | TGTGCCAGCAGCTTAGATCCAGAGTACTCCTACGAGCAGTACTTC
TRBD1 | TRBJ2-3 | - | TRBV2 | CASSDETGGTDTQYF | TGTGCCAGCAGTGATGAAACAGGGGGCACCGATACGCAGTATTTT
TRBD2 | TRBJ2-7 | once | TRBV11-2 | CASSLILAGIEQYF | TGTGCCAGCAGCTTAATACTAGCGGGAATCGAGCAGTACTTC
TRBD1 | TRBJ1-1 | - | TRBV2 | CASSEGRGRTEAFF | TGTGCCAGCAGTGAAGGCAGGGGGCGAACTGAAGCTTTCTTT
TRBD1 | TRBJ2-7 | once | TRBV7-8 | CASSPGTGGSYEQYF | TGTGCCAGCAGCCCAGGGACAGGGGGCTCCTACGAGCAGTACTTC
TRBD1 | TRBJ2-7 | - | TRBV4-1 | CASRQGTGSYEQYF | TGCGCCAGCAGACAAGGGACAGGCTCCTACGAGCAGTACTTC
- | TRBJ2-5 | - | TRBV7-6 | CASSSGARRRGETQYF | TGTGCCAGCAGCTCCGGGGCGCGGAGAAGGGGAGAGACCCAGTACTTC
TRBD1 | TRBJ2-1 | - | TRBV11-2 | CASSPRPGQGNEQFF | TGTGCCAGCAGCCCAAGACCGGGACAGGGAAATGAGCAGTTCTTC
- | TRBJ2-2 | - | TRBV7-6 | CASGPTGTLNTGELFF | TGTGCCAGCGGTCCAACCGGGACATTGAACACCGGGGAGCTGTTTTTT
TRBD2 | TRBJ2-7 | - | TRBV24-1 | CATSDFLFSGPECYEQYF | TGTGCCACCAGTGATTTTTTGTTTAGCGGGCCCGAATGCTACGAGCAGTACTTC
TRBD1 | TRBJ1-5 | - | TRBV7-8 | CASSLRPGTGVRPQHF | TGTGCCAGCAGCTTAAGGCCAGGGACAGGGGTCAGGCCCCAGCATTTT
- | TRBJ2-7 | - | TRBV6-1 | CASSEEGTPSQQYF | TGTGCCAGCAGTGAAGAAGGGACTCCCTCCCAGCAGTACTTC
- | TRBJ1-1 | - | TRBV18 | CASSPSLQNTEAFF | TGTGCCAGCTCTCCCTCCCTCCAGAACACTGAAGCTTTCTTT
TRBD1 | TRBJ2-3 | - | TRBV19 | CASRWTGGGDTQYF | TGTGCCAGTAGGTGGACAGGCGGCGGGGATACGCAGTATTTT
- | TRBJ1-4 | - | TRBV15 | CATSRGGQGMEKLFF | TGTGCCACCAGCAGAGGGGGGCAGGGAATGGAAAAACTGTTTTTT
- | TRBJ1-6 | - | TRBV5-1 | CASSLSSWKSSYNSPLHF | TGCGCCAGCAGCTTGAGTTCGTGGAAAAGCTCCTATAATTCACCCCTCCACTTT
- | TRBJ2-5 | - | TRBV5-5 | CASSFGGGGQETQYF | TGTGCCAGCAGCTTTGGGGGAGGAGGCCAAGAGACCCAGTACTTC
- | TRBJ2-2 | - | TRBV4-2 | CASSHVGTGGELFF | TGTGCCAGCAGCCACGTGGGAACCGGCGGGGAGCTGTTTTTT
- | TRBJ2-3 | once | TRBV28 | CASSSVTPSTDTQYF | TGTGCCAGCAGTTCCGTCACCCCTAGCACAGATACGCAGTATTTT
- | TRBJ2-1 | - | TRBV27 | CASSLWQGSYNEQFF | TGTGCCAGCAGTTTATGGCAGGGGTCCTACAATGAGCAGTTCTTC
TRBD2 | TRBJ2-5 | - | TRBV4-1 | CASSRGLAEGETQYF | TGCGCCAGCAGCCGAGGACTAGCGGAAGGAGAGACCCAGTACTTC
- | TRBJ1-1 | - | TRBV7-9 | CASSLGPTEAFF | TGTGCCAGCAGCTTAGGGCCCACTGAAGCTTTCTTT
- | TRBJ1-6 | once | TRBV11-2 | CASSPTGLMAPLHF | TGTGCCAGCAGCCCCACAGGGCTCATGGCACCCCTCCACTTT
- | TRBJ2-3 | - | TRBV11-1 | CASSHSGSTDTQYF | TGTGCCAGCAGCCACAGCGGGAGCACAGATACGCAGTATTTT
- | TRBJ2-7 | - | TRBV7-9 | CASSSQGGDEQYF | TGTGCCAGCAGCTCGCAGGGGGGGGACGAGCAGTACTTC
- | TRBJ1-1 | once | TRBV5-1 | CASSPGLDTREAFF | TGCGCCAGCAGCCCGGGGTTGGACACGCGTGAAGCTTTCTTT
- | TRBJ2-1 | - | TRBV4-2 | CASSQEATAYNEQFF | TGTGCCAGCAGCCAAGAGGCGACTGCATACAATGAGCAGTTCTTC
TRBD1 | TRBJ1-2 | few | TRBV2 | CATRTGGGGYTF | TGTGCCACCCGGACAGGGGGTGGGGGCTACACCTTC
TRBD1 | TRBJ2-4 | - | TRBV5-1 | CASSSGRDRGQRSIQYF | TGCGCCAGCAGCTCGGGCCGGGACAGAGGGCAGCGGAGCATTCAGTACTTC
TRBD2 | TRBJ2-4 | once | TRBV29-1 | CSVERGAGGPGNIQYF | TGCAGCGTTGAAAGGGGGGCGGGAGGGCCCGGAAACATTCAGTACTTC
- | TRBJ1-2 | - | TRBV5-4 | CASSFYVSTNYGYTF | TGTGCCAGCAGCTTCTACGTCAGTACTAACTATGGCTACACCTTC
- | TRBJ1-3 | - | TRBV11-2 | CASSLGASPHSGNTIYF | TGTGCCAGCAGCTTAGGAGCTAGCCCCCACTCTGGAAACACCATATATTTT
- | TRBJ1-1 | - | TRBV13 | CASSSTLTGKEGAFF | TGTGCCAGCAGCTCCACTCTGACCGGAAAAGAAGGAGCTTTCTTT
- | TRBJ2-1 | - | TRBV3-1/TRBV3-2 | CASSQGGSSYNEQFF | TGTGCCAGCAGCCAAGGAGGGAGCTCCTACAATGAGCAGTTCTTC
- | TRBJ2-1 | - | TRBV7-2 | CASSLTPSSYNEQFF | TGTGCCAGCAGCTTAACCCCGAGCTCCTACAATGAGCAGTTCTTC
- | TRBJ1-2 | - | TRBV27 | CASSLGGSVDGYTF | TGTGCCAGCTCTTTAGGAGGGAGTGTTGATGGCTACACCTTC
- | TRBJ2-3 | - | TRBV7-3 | CASSLSSLPRDTQYF | TGTGCCAGCAGCTTATCGAGTCTCCCTCGGGATACGCAGTATTTT
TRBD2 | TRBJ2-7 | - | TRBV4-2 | CASSQDKREWYF | TGTGCCAGCAGCCAAGACAAGCGGGAGTGGTACTTC
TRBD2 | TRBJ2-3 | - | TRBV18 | CASSPGLAGGSTDTQYF | TGTGCCAGCTCACCAGGACTAGCGGGAGGGAGCACAGATACGCAGTATTTT
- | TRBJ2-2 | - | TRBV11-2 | CASSLQLPGTGELFF | TGTGCCAGCAGCTTACAACTCCCGGGCACCGGGGAGCTGTTTTTT
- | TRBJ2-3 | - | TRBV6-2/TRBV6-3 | CASSYSGDQTDTQYF | TGTGCCAGCAGTTACTCGGGGGACCAGACAGATACGCAGTATTTT
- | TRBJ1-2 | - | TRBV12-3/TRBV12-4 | CARRNTGTYGYTF | TGTGCCAGGAGAAATACAGGGACCTATGGCTACACCTTC
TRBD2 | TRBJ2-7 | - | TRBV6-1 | CASSEAWVAGGSYSYEQYF | TGTGCCAGCAGTGAAGCTTGGGTAGCGGGAGGATCTTACTCCTACGAGCAGTACTTC
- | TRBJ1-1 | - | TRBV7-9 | CASSLGVETEAFF | TGTGCCAGCAGCTTGGGGGTGGAGACTGAAGCTTTCTTT
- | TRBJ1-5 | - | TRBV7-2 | CASSTRVSGAGQPQHF | TGTGCCAGCAGCACCCGCGTCTCAGGGGCAGGCCAGCCCCAGCATTTT
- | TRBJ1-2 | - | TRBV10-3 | CAIQDLDFYGYTF | TGTGCCATCCAGGACCTAGACTTCTATGGCTACACCTTC
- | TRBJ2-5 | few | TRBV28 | CASSLRRGEETQYF | TGTGCCAGCAGTTTGCGGAGAGGTGAAGAGACCCAGTACTTC
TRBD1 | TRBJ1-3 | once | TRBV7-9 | CASSPLTTGRLGNTIYF | TGTGCCAGCAGCCCCCTGACGACAGGGCGCCTCGGAAACACCATATATTTT
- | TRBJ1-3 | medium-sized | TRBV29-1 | CSDGWDSGNTIYF | TGCAGCGACGGATGGGACTCTGGAAACACCATATATTTT
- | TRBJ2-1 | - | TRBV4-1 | CASSQQGLRSSYNEQFF | TGCGCCAGCAGCCAACAAGGGCTAAGGAGCTCCTACAATGAGCAGTTCTTC
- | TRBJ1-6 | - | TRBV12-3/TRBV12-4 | CASSTMGSSPLHF | TGTGCCAGCAGCACCATGGGTAGTTCACCCCTCCACTTT
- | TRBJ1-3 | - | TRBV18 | CASSSSNGNTIYF | TGTGCCAGCTCATCAAGTAACGGAAACACCATATATTTT